These 10 T cell receptor beta chains share one sample of origin, sequenced in a study of tumor-infiltrating lymphocytes in primary liver carcinoma. Scientists recovered RNA and DNA together from roughly 18-30 mg of unsorted bulk tissue. Using a constant-region primer together with ProtoScript II reverse transcriptase, TCR beta cDNA was made from about 490 ng of total RNA. Generation of the TCR beta libraries relied on three nested multiplex PCR rounds using slightly modified ARM-PCR. Primers for the first two PCR rounds were TRBV1-TRBV30 forward primers and a C-beta reverse primer (approximately 10 cycles per round). TCRdb called the multiplex PCR reads again in MiXCR, with one record for every CDR3 protein. The sample carries about 100,000 distinct CDR3 sequences, roughly 69% recorded once. What was sequenced was liver tumor tissue from sampling region 5. Indicated subset: tumor region T5, tumor centre. These receptors were obtained from an older woman with primary liver carcinoma and hepatitis B virus infection.

A note on this clonotype: An end of the junction does not agree with germline; a read error may underlie this. The chain combines TRBV7-9 with TRBJ2-2, with 8 nucleotides matching TRBD2. The germline V gene has CDR1 SEHNR and CDR2 FQNEAQ (reference sequence). The CDR3 consists of 15 residues. The CDR3 coding sequence is TGTGTCAGCAGACCCGGACTAGCTGGGACCGGGGAGCTGTTTTTT. It translates to CVSRPGLAGTGELFF.

About this clonotype itself: Compared with germline, one end of the junction differs, possibly owing to a read error. V is TRBV13 and J is TRBJ1-2; D remains unclear. Germline V CDR1 and CDR2: PRHDT, FYEKMQ (reference sequence). This CDR3 region has 17 residues. The CDR3 here is CASSSQLTWENNYGHTF. Written as DNA, the CDR3 is TGTGCCAGCAGTTCCCAACTCACATGGGAAAATAACTATGGCCACACCTTC.

For this clonotype: One base away lies a much larger clone, so this may be a sequencing read error. The missing conserved phenylalanine or tryptophan at the end of this CDR3 makes a read error likely. The chain is built from TRBV5-1 and TRBJ1-3; 9 nucleotides align to TRBD1. Germline loops: CDR1 SGHRS, CDR2 YFSETQ. The CDR3 sequence is 15 residues long. V lost 2 bases, J lost 3 bases, and 3 bases stayed unmatched. The CDR3 DNA reads TGCGCCAGCAGCTTACAGGGGGCGAATGGAAACACCATATATCTT. Translating it yields CASSLQGANGNTIYL.

V and J are TRBV4-1 and TRBJ2-1, with 8 bases fitting TRBD2. Per the germline V gene, CDR1 is MGHRA and CDR2 is YSYEKL. The CDR3 runs to 16 residues. CDR3 residues: CDNSQEPGGKYNEQFF. CDR3 coding DNA: TGCGACAACAGCCAAGAACCGGGAGGGAAGTACAATGAGCAGTTCTTC.

This clonotype was seen ten or more times. V usage is TRBV6-6 and J usage is TRBJ1-3; 7 bases are a match to TRBD1. Germline V gives CDR1 MNHNY, CDR2 SVGAGI (reference sequence). The CDR3 has 15 residues. The V gene end was trimmed by 1 base and the J gene end by 4 bases; junction bases not matched to a gene: 4. CDR3 coding DNA: TGTGCCAGCAGTTACTTCGCACAGGGGGGAAACACCATATATTTT. This sequence encodes CASSYFAQGGNTIYF.

The J gene is TRBJ2-3, the V gene TRBV11-2; D is unclear. This CDR3 is built from 14 residues. Deletions cut 7 bases from V and 6 bases from J, with 17 bases between. CDR1 SGHAT and CDR2 FQNNGV come from the germline V gene. The DNA of the CDR3 is TGTGCCAGCAACATAAACGTACGGTTGGATACGCAGTATTTT. Protein: CASNINVRLDTQYF.

As for this clonotype: A much larger clonotype is one base distant, so this may be a read error. This chain joins TRBV7-9 and TRBJ2-3; 12 bases are a match to TRBD2. The germline V gene encodes CDR1 SEHNR and CDR2 FQNEAQ (reference sequence). The CDR3 has 14 residues. CDR3 sequence: CVSTLGLAGDTQYF. The CDR3 DNA reads as TGTGTCAGCACCCTGGGACTAGCGGGAGATACGCAGTATTTT.

Remarks on this clonotype: A much larger clone differs by one base, so this may be a read error. This chain links TRBV6-6 with TRBJ2-5, with 12 bases that match TRBD2. Trimming at V came to 6 bases and at J to 1 base, leaving 9 bases not matched to a gene. Germline CDR1 and CDR2: MNHNY and SVGAGI (reference sequence). This CDR3 spans 17 amino acids. CDR3 region: CASSKWGLAGFQETQYF. The DNA of the CDR3 is TGTGCCAGCAGCAAATGGGGACTAGCGGGCTTCCAAGAGACCCAGTACTTC.

To note about this clonotype: The CDR3 ends on some other residue instead of the conserved phenylalanine or tryptophan, so this is likely a read error. V gene TRBV7-9 combines with J gene TRBJ1-4; the D gene is possibly TRBD1 (5 bases). From germline, CDR1 is SEHNR and CDR2 FQNEAQ (reference sequence). The CDR3 is 15 residues long. The V end lost 0 bases, the J end lost 8 bases, and 13 bases lay between the germline ends. For the CDR3, the DNA is TGTGCCAGCAGCTTAGCGGGGCAACCGGGGGAAAAACTGTTTTCT. Translation: CASSLAGQPGEKLFS.

As for this clonotype: Given a much more abundant clone one base away, this may be a read error. Since no conserved phenylalanine or tryptophan closes the CDR3, a read error is the likely cause. The V and J genes are TRBV28 and TRBJ2-5; D is possibly TRBD1 (8 bases). The germline CDR1 and CDR2 sequences are MDHEN and SYDVKM. Deletions cut 7 bases from V and 4 bases from J, with 13 bases between. The CDR3 consists of 13 residues. CDR3 in DNA: TGTGCCAGCAAGACAGGGGAGGGAGAGACCCAGTACATC. Translated, it gives CASKTGEGETQYI.